A single sample gave rise to the 17 T cell receptor beta chains below, sequenced in a study of blood T cells in healthy people across ages. A second PCR of roughly 6 to 12 cycles used a sample-barcoded 5' primer and a J-beta primer mix. In TCRdb, the 5' RACE reads were re-called with MiXCR into one record per CDR3 protein. This sample carries 1 million to 1.2 million distinct CDR3 sequences, roughly two fifths of them seen once, and the ten largest clones take about 12%. The specimen was blood. All receptors derive from a young man in good health.

The chain combines TRBV7-2 with TRBJ2-1; 10 bases agree with TRBD1. J was trimmed by 5 bases and V by 5 bases; bases with no gene match: 6. The CDR3 is 15 amino acids. CDR1 and CDR2 (germline): SGHTA, FQGNSA. As DNA, the CDR3 is TGTGCCAGCAGCCGACAGGGGGCGATCCACAATGAGCAGTTCTTC. Translated: CASSRQGAIHNEQFF.

The V call is TRBV5-1, the J call TRBJ1-2, with D unresolved. This CDR3 region has 13 residues. Germline CDR1 reads SGHRS; CDR2 reads YFSETQ. Trimming pared 4 bases from V and 0 bases from J, leaving 7 bases between. DNA of the CDR3: TGCGCCAGCAGCGCGGACGCTAACTATGGCTACACCTTC. This codes for CASSADANYGYTF.

CDR3 DNA sequence: TGTGCCAGCAGTTACTCGACCCAGCACACTGAAGCTTTCTTT. This sequence encodes CASSYSTQHTEAFF. The rearrangement uses TRBV6-2 or TRBV6-3 and TRBJ1-1, with no clear D. V dropped 0 bases and J dropped 3 bases, with 8 bases sitting between them. Germline V gives CDR1 MNHEY, CDR2 SVGEGT. This CDR3 spans 14 amino acids.

This clonotype showed up just a few times. The V gene is TRBV4-3, the J gene TRBJ1-2; D unresolved. V dropped 4 bases and J dropped 4 bases, with 10 bases sitting between them. This CDR3 region has 13 residues. Germline V gene lookup returns CDR1 LGHNA and CDR2 YSLEER. The CDR3, as DNA: TGCGCCAGCAGCCTTAAGACGTCCTATGGCTACACCTTC. Amino acid sequence: CASSLKTSYGYTF.

This clonotype appeared a few times. The J gene is TRBJ1-5, the V gene TRBV6-6; 7 bases are shared with TRBD1. Trimming took 0 bases from V and 0 from J; bases not matched to a gene: 5. Germline assignment: CDR1 MNHNY and CDR2 SVGAGI (reference sequence). The CDR3 consists of 17 residues. CDR3 sequence (DNA): TGTGCCAGCAGTTACTCGGGGGACAGATATAGCAATCAGCCCCAGCATTTT. It encodes CASSYSGDRYSNQPQHF.

This clonotype was counted ten times or more. The CDR3 here is CASSSGTYNEQFF. CDR3 sequence (DNA): TGTGCCAGCAGTAGTGGAACATACAATGAGCAGTTCTTC. V and J are TRBV6-5 and TRBJ2-1; D gene uncertain. Germline CDR1 is MNHEY and CDR2 is SVGAGI. The CDR3 covers 13 residues. V gave up 5 bases and J gave up 4 bases, with 9 bases separating them.

This clonotype was detected a few times. The chain joins TRBV5-1 to TRBJ1-5; D is ambiguous. The CDR3 consists of 16 residues. Germline values: CDR1 SGHRS, CDR2 YFSETQ. V lost 0 bases to trimming and J lost 1 base, with 11 bases between them. The CDR3 coding sequence is TGCGCCAGCAGCTTGGGGCCCGGGAGGAGCAATCAGCCCCAGCATTTT. Its translation: CASSLGPGRSNQPQHF.

There are a few counts of this clonotype. The chain couples TRBV12-3 or TRBV12-4 to TRBJ1-2; D is perhaps TRBD1 (6 bases). Trimming removed 6 bases from V and 7 bases from J, with 9 bases in between. The CDR3 is 11 amino acids. The CDR3 is CASRIGGGYTF. The CDR3 nucleotides are TGTGCCAGCAGAATAGGGGGTGGCTACACCTTC.

V is TRBV12-3 or TRBV12-4 and J is TRBJ1-4, with 10 bases identical to TRBD1. CDR3 length: 15 amino acids. Losses at the gene ends were 6 bases for V and 5 bases for J; bases not matched to a gene: 6. Here the CDR3 reads CASRRQGARNEKLFF. In DNA, the CDR3 is TGTGCCAGCAGAAGACAGGGGGCTAGGAATGAAAAACTGTTTTTT.

The rearrangement joins TRBV5-1 to TRBJ2-7; no clear D. The V gene lost 0 bases and the J gene lost 7 bases, with 23 bases spanning the gap. The CDR3 loop spans 17 amino acids. CDR1 and CDR2 (germline): SGHRS, YFSETQ. The CDR3 spells CASSLGGINPKNNEQYF. The CDR3, as DNA: TGCGCCAGCAGCTTGGGTGGGATTAATCCTAAAAACAATGAGCAGTACTTC.

The V gene is TRBV12-3 or TRBV12-4, the J gene TRBJ2-1, with D possibly TRBD1 on 6 matching bases. Trimming took 6 bases from V and 7 from J, leaving 10 bases between them. This CDR3 has 12 amino acids. CDR3 residues: CASRPGVNEQFF. The CDR3 coding sequence is TGTGCCAGCAGACCAGGGGTGAATGAGCAGTTCTTC.

Comment on this clonotype: Being one base from a much bigger clone, this may be a read error. This chain uses TRBV9 with TRBJ2-7; D ambiguous. Trimming left V 3 bases short and J 7 bases short, with 8 bases between. Germline V gene data show CDR1 as SGDLS and CDR2 as YYNGEE. CDR3 length: 11 residues. The CDR3 DNA reads as TGTGCCAGCAGCGCAAACAATGAGCAGTACTTC. Translation: CASSANNEQYF.

Only a few counts were recorded for this clonotype. V gene TRBV5-1 combines with J gene TRBJ2-5, with TRBD2 identical over 13 bases. V shed 0 bases, J shed 2 bases, and the junction held 10 bases outside the gene matches. Per the germline V gene, CDR1 is SGHRS and CDR2 is YFSETQ. This CDR3 comprises 19 residues. In DNA, the CDR3 is TGCGCCAGCAGCTTGGGACTAGCGGGGGGACAGCCCATACAAGAGACCCAGTACTTC. Its protein is CASSLGLAGGQPIQETQYF.

This clonotype was seen once. The chain combines TRBV6-2 or TRBV6-3 with TRBJ2-1; D possibly uses TRBD1 or TRBD2 (5 bases each). Trimming pared 6 bases from V and 13 bases from J, leaving 22 bases between. This CDR3 is 14 amino acids long. CDR1 is MNHEY and CDR2 is SVGEGT in the germline V gene. The CDR3 sequence is CASSPGTMVETQFF. The DNA for the CDR3 is TGTGCCAGCAGCCCCGGGACCATGGTCGAGACCCAGTTCTTC.

V is TRBV4-3 and J is TRBJ2-5; D is uncertain. In germline, CDR1 is LGHNA, CDR2 YSLEER. The CDR3 sequence is 14 residues long. The V gene lost 4 bases and the J gene lost 3 bases, with 12 bases spanning the gap. The CDR3 bases are TGCGCCAGCAGCCCCACCATAACAGAAGAGACCCAGTACTTC. Translated, it gives CASSPTITEETQYF.

The chain couples TRBV25-1 to TRBJ2-3, with D unresolved. The germline V gene encodes CDR1 MGHDK and CDR2 SYGVNS. This CDR3 is built from 13 residues. The V end was cut by 0 bases, the J end by 4 bases, with 5 bases between. For the CDR3, the DNA is TGTGCCAGCAGTGAATACTTTCCAGATACGCAGTATTTT. It is translated as CASSEYFPDTQYF.

In its sample, this clonotype was seen once. The chain links TRBV7-2 to TRBJ1-5, with TRBD1 matching 8 bases. V lost 5 bases and J lost 5; bases outside the gene matches: 11. The CDR3 has 16 amino acids. Germline assignment: CDR1 SGHTA and CDR2 FQGNSA. The CDR3 here is CASSESLATGDQPQHF. The CDR3 DNA is TGTGCCAGCAGCGAGTCTCTCGCGACAGGGGATCAGCCCCAGCATTTT.